The 18 T cell receptor beta chains in this list originate from one sample, sequenced in a study of identical twins. TCRdb re-derived calls from the 5' RACE reads in MiXCR, one entry per CDR3 protein. The table shows about 530,000 distinct CDR3 sequences, with approximately 16% occurring only once. The sample also formed part of further work on yellow fever vaccine responses in identical twins.

What was sequenced was CD4+ T cells sorted from blood. The receptors here all came from a woman younger than 30 in good health.

This clonotype has at least ten counts. This sequence joins TRBV12-3 or TRBV12-4 and TRBJ2-7; 8 bases match TRBD1. The CDR3 contains 14 residues. Trimming cost V 3 bases and J 5 bases; bases outside gene matches: 6. The CDR3 DNA sequence: TGTGCCAGCAGTTTTGGACAGGGCGGACACGAGCAGTACTTC. Its translation: CASSFGQGGHEQYF.

This clonotype was detected a few times. This chain joins TRBV5-6 and TRBJ2-7; TRBD1 might be the D (6 bases). V was trimmed by 1 base and J by 5 bases, leaving 25 bases between them. The CDR3 has 18 residues. Germline CDR1 reads SGHDT; CDR2 reads YYEEEE. In DNA, the CDR3 is TGTGCCAGCAGCTTGAGGCGGACAGCCAAGAGCCCCTGGCACGAGCAGTACTTC. Translated, it gives CASSLRRTAKSPWHEQYF.

The chain joins TRBV5-1 to TRBJ2-5, with TRBD1 identical over 9 bases. This CDR3 has 16 residues. Germline V CDR1 and CDR2: SGHRS, YFSETQ. J was trimmed by 2 bases and V by 4 bases; bases with no gene match: 9. The CDR3 spells CASSHFGGQGQETQYF. CDR3 DNA sequence: TGCGCCAGCAGCCATTTTGGAGGACAGGGGCAAGAGACCCAGTACTTC.

This clonotype came up a few times. The chain uses TRBV6-2 or TRBV6-3 and TRBJ2-4; maybe TRBD2 (5 bases). This CDR3 region has 16 residues. Germline CDR1 MNHEY, CDR2 SVGEGT. The V end was cut by 2 bases, the J end by 0 bases, with 11 bases between. Here the CDR3 DNA reads TGTGCCAGCAGTTACCGAGGGAGACTAGCCAAAAACATTCAGTACTTC. It yields the protein CASSYRGRLAKNIQYF.

The chain recombines TRBV12-3 or TRBV12-4 with TRBJ1-5, with D perhaps matching TRBD1 (6 bases). Between the trimmed V and J ends, which lost 1 base and 4 bases, there was a span of 17 bases. The CDR3 loop spans 17 amino acids. CDR3 sequence: CASSLVQGRISNQPQHF. The CDR3 DNA follows: TGTGCCAGCAGTTTAGTCCAGGGGAGGATATCAAATCAGCCCCAGCATTTT.

This clonotype has just a few counts. The V gene is TRBV6-2 or TRBV6-3, the J gene TRBJ2-1; D uncertain. Trimming took 5 bases from V and 3 from J, leaving 8 bases between them. Germline V gene lookup returns CDR1 MNHEY and CDR2 SVGEGT. This CDR3 contains 13 residues. CDR3 DNA: TGTGCCAGCAGTGCCCCGGACTACAATGAGCAGTTCTTC. It codes for CASSAPDYNEQFF.

The J gene is TRBJ2-1, the V gene TRBV20-1; 7 positions match TRBD2. This CDR3 spans 14 amino acids. Germline CDR1 DFQATT, CDR2 SNEGSKA (reference sequence). V gave up 6 bases and J gave up 3 bases; unmatched junction bases: 8. This chain's CDR3 is CSAQGRGSYNEQFF. The DNA of the CDR3 is TGCAGTGCCCAGGGTCGCGGGAGCTACAATGAGCAGTTCTTC.

The chain couples TRBV5-5 to TRBJ1-5; possibly TRBD1 for D (5 bases). CDR1 and CDR2 (germline): SGHKS, YYEKEE (reference sequence). CDR3 size: 18 residues. Trimming removed 1 base from V and 6 bases from J, with 23 bases in between. The CDR3, as DNA: TGTGCCAGCAGCTTGTTTACGGGTGAGGGGTATCAAATTCAGCCCCAGCATTTT. Its translation is CASSLFTGEGYQIQPQHF. The full variable domain, with the rest looked up from reference TRBV5-5 and TRBJ1-5, is DAGVTQSPTHLIKTRGQQVTLRCSPISGHKSVSWYQQVLGQGPQFIFQYYEKEERGRGNFPDRFSARQFPNYSSELNVNALLLGDSALYLCASSLFTGEGYQIQPQHFGDGTRLSIL.

The genes are TRBV12-3 or TRBV12-4 and TRBJ1-2, with D possibly TRBD1 on 5 matching bases. V lost 6 bases and J 11 bases, leaving 19 bases between the germline ends. CDR3 length: 13 amino acids. The CDR3 DNA follows: TGTGCCAGCAGCCCCGGGGGGACCCAAGGTTACACCTTC. Protein: CASSPGGTQGYTF.

The V and J genes are TRBV20-1 and TRBJ2-3; D gene uncertain. Germline V gene data show CDR1 as DFQATT and CDR2 as SNEGSKA (reference sequence). CDR3 length: 11 residues. V lost 5 bases, J lost 5 bases, and 8 bases lay in between. The CDR3 sequence is CSAYLGDTQYF. For the CDR3, the DNA is TGCAGTGCTTATCTAGGAGATACGCAGTATTTT.

V gene TRBV12-3 or TRBV12-4 combines with J gene TRBJ2-3, with D uncertain. This CDR3 contains 16 residues. V gave up 5 bases and J gave up 6 bases, with 21 bases separating them. CDR3 residues: CASSRGPGSLGDTQYF. CDR3 nucleotide sequence: TGTGCCAGCAGTCGAGGCCCGGGCTCGCTCGGGGATACGCAGTATTTT.

This clonotype was counted only a few times. V is TRBV7-2 and J is TRBJ2-7; D ambiguous. Between the trimmed V and J ends, which lost 1 base and 6 bases, there was a span of 13 bases. The CDR3 loop spans 14 amino acids. Germline CDR1 reads SGHTA; CDR2 reads FQGNSA. Here the CDR3 DNA reads TGTGCCAGCAGCTTAGTCGTAGCTTCTACCGAGCAGTACTTC. Protein: CASSLVVASTEQYF.

The chain joins TRBV20-1 to TRBJ2-3, with D possibly being TRBD1 (5 bases). The CDR3 consists of 17 residues. V shed 3 bases and J shed 2 bases, with 21 bases lying between them. CDR1 and CDR2 (germline): DFQATT, SNEGSKA (reference sequence). As DNA, the CDR3 is TGCAGTGCTAGCCCCCTGTTACGGACACGCACCACAGATACGCAGTATTTT. Translated, it gives CSASPLLRTRTTDTQYF.

This rearrangement joins TRBV27 to TRBJ1-5; no clear D gene. The CDR3 runs 14 residues. The V gene lost 6 bases and the J gene lost 4 bases, with 13 bases spanning the gap. Germline lookup yields CDR1 MNHEY and CDR2 SMNVEV (reference sequence). CDR3: CASSMAGGNQPQHF. The CDR3 DNA is TGTGCCAGCAGCATGGCCGGAGGGAATCAGCCCCAGCATTTT.

Only a few counts were recorded for this clonotype. The chain combines TRBV12-3 or TRBV12-4 with TRBJ2-1; the match to TRBD2 covers 9 bases. Losses at the gene ends were 6 bases for V and 5 bases for J; bases not matched to a gene: 11. The CDR3 covers 16 residues. CDR3 sequence reads: CASRSNSGSSHNEQFF. In DNA form, the CDR3 reads TGTGCCAGCAGATCGAATAGCGGGAGTTCCCACAATGAGCAGTTCTTC.

This clonotype was observed a handful of times. The rearrangement joins TRBV5-1 to TRBJ2-2; TRBD1 might be the D (6 bases). This CDR3 contains 14 residues. Trimming shortened V by 2 bases and J by 6 bases, and 11 bases separated the two germline ends. From germline, CDR1 is SGHRS and CDR2 YFSETQ. The CDR3 nucleotides read TGCGCCAGCAGCTTTAATACAGGGCCCGGGGAGCTGTTTTTT. As protein: CASSFNTGPGELFF.

A few counts support this clonotype. J is TRBJ2-3 and V is TRBV11-2, with 7 bases aligning to TRBD2. With 4 bases clipped from V and 3 bases from J, the junction kept 13 bases outside the gene matches. The CDR3 covers 17 residues. Germline assignment: CDR1 SGHAT and CDR2 FQNNGV. The CDR3: CASSYLDGGSLTDTQYF. The CDR3 nucleotides are TGTGCCAGCAGCTACCTAGATGGCGGGAGTTTAACAGATACGCAGTATTTT. Supplemented by reference TRBV11-2 and TRBJ2-3, the full variable domain reads EAGVAQSPRYKIIEKRQSVAFWCNPISGHATLYWYQQILGQGPKLLIQFQNNGVVDDSQLPKDRFSAERLKGVDSTLKIQPAKLEDSAVYLCASSYLDGGSLTDTQYFGPGTRLTVL.

V is TRBV27 and J is TRBJ2-3; TRBD1 aligns across 9 bases. In germline, CDR1 is MNHEY, CDR2 SMNVEV (reference sequence). The CDR3 consists of 15 residues. V was clipped by 6 bases and J by 5 bases; unmatched bases: 9. CDR3 loop: CASRSLGTGLDTQYF. DNA of the CDR3: TGTGCCAGCAGGAGCCTCGGGACAGGGCTAGATACGCAGTATTTT.